A selection of T cell receptor beta chains follows, all from one sample in a study of cytomegalovirus exposure and HLA in healthy donors. The protocol was immunoSEQ multiplex PCR, while the TCRdb copy is restricted to in-frame clones and leaves out a portion. The sample consists of about 120,000 clones, around three fifths of them appearing once. The sequencing input was PBMCs. The receptors derive from a woman in her thirties or forties in good health and CMV-seropositive. Each CDR3 is given with its conserved first and last residue. The order of the fields is clone size, V gene, D gene, J gene, CDR3 protein, CDR3 DNA. The D gene is left open where the match is weak. Part of the rows lack a size; the others show once, few, many or a class for expanded clones.

abundance: .
v_gene: TRBV6-5
d_gene: TRBD1
j_gene: TRBJ2-7
CDR3aa: CASSYSSPGGYEQYF
CDR3nt: TGTGCCAGCAGTTACTCGAGCCCAGGGGGCTACGAGCAGTACTTC

abundance: .
v_gene: TRBV9
d_gene: .
j_gene: TRBJ1-6
CDR3aa: CASSEQGSPLHF
CDR3nt: TGTGCCAGCAGCGAACAGGGTTCACCCCTCCACTTT

abundance: .
v_gene: TRBV7-8
d_gene: TRBD2
j_gene: TRBJ2-2
CDR3aa: CASSFGTSGMNTGELFF
CDR3nt: TGTGCCAGCAGCTTTGGGACTAGCGGAATGAACACCGGGGAGCTGTTTTTT

abundance: .
v_gene: TRBV19
d_gene: TRBD1
j_gene: TRBJ2-2
CDR3aa: CASRTGTGGTGELFF
CDR3nt: TGTGCCAGTAGGACAGGGACAGGAGGGACCGGGGAGCTGTTTTTT

abundance: .
v_gene: TRBV6-6
d_gene: .
j_gene: TRBJ1-3
CDR3aa: CASSRQESLSGNTIYF
CDR3nt: TGTGCCAGCAGTCGACAGGAGTCCCTCTCTGGAAACACCATATATTTT

abundance: few
v_gene: TRBV6-5
d_gene: TRBD1
j_gene: TRBJ2-1
CDR3aa: CASSPGTGSNEQFF
CDR3nt: TGTGCCAGCAGCCCCGGGACAGGGTCGAACGAGCAGTTCTTC

abundance: .
v_gene: TRBV6-1
d_gene: .
j_gene: TRBJ1-2
CDR3aa: CASSDLLAGSGYTF
CDR3nt: TGTGCCAGCAGTGATCTCTTGGCAGGGTCTGGCTACACCTTC

abundance: once
v_gene: TRBV25-1
d_gene: TRBD2
j_gene: TRBJ2-1
CDR3aa: CASSEGTSGLSLYNEQFF
CDR3nt: TGTGCCAGCAGTGAAGGGACTAGCGGCCTCAGCTTATACAATGAGCAGTTCTTC

abundance: .
v_gene: TRBV6-6
d_gene: TRBD2
j_gene: TRBJ2-1
CDR3aa: CASSLTSGGANEQFF
CDR3nt: TGTGCCAGCAGTTTAACTAGCGGGGGGGCCAATGAGCAATTCTTC

abundance: .
v_gene: TRBV18
d_gene: TRBD1
j_gene: TRBJ2-4
CDR3aa: CASSPPGTGGDIQYF
CDR3nt: TGTGCCAGCTCACCCCCCGGGACAGGGGGTGACATTCAGTACTTC

abundance: .
v_gene: TRBV5-1
d_gene: .
j_gene: TRBJ1-2
CDR3aa: CASSLAFNDYGYTF
CDR3nt: TGCGCCAGCAGCTTGGCCTTTAATGACTATGGCTACACCTTC

abundance: .
v_gene: TRBV19
d_gene: TRBD2
j_gene: TRBJ2-5
CDR3aa: CASSRGLAGSSFQETQYF
CDR3nt: TGTGCCAGTAGTCGTGGGCTAGCGGGCTCATCCTTCCAAGAGACCCAGTACTTC

abundance: .
v_gene: TRBV21-1
d_gene: .
j_gene: TRBJ1-4
CDR3aa: CASTLTREVWTNEKLFF
CDR3nt: TGTGCCAGCACCCTAACCCGGGAAGTCTGGACTAATGAAAAACTGTTTTTT

abundance: .
v_gene: TRBV5-1
d_gene: TRBD1
j_gene: TRBJ1-1
CDR3aa: CASTVGTVNTEAFF
CDR3nt: TGCGCCAGCACTGTAGGGACAGTGAACACTGAAGCTTTCTTT

abundance: .
v_gene: TRBV15
d_gene: TRBD1
j_gene: TRBJ1-4
CDR3aa: CATSRETGANEKLFF
CDR3nt: TGTGCCACCAGCAGAGAAACAGGGGCTAATGAAAAACTGTTTTTT

abundance: .
v_gene: TRBV29-1
d_gene: .
j_gene: TRBJ1-2
CDR3aa: CSVEVPADYGYTF
CDR3nt: TGCAGCGTTGAAGTTCCGGCGGACTATGGCTACACCTTC

abundance: .
v_gene: TRBV28
d_gene: .
j_gene: TRBJ2-7
CDR3aa: CASRTGTYEQYF
CDR3nt: TGTGCCAGCAGGACAGGGACTTACGAGCAGTACTTC

abundance: few
v_gene: TRBV6-6
d_gene: TRBD1
j_gene: TRBJ1-2
CDR3aa: CASSYSGQGSYGYPF
CDR3nt: TGTGCCAGCAGTTACTCGGGACAGGGTAGCTATGGCTACCCCTTC

abundance: .
v_gene: TRBV6-6
d_gene: .
j_gene: TRBJ2-3
CDR3aa: CASSYSELADTQYF
CDR3nt: TGTGCCAGCAGTTACTCGGAGCTCGCAGATACGCAGTATTTT

abundance: .
v_gene: TRBV6-5
d_gene: .
j_gene: TRBJ1-1
CDR3aa: CASSYLPSTEAFF
CDR3nt: TGTGCCAGCAGTTACTTACCTAGCACTGAAGCTTTCTTT

abundance: few
v_gene: TRBV6-1
d_gene: .
j_gene: TRBJ2-7
CDR3aa: CASRTGTYEQYF
CDR3nt: TGTGCCAGCAGGACAGGCACCTACGAGCAGTACTTC

abundance: .
v_gene: TRBV7-8
d_gene: TRBD1
j_gene: TRBJ1-5
CDR3aa: CASSIGQGSSFSNQPQHF
CDR3nt: TGTGCCAGCAGTATAGGACAGGGTTCTTCCTTTAGCAATCAGCCCCAGCATTTT

abundance: once
v_gene: TRBV5-6
d_gene: .
j_gene: TRBJ1-5
CDR3aa: CASSLARGMGNQPQHF
CDR3nt: TGTGCCAGCAGCTTGGCCAGGGGTATGGGCAATCAGCCCCAGCATTTT

abundance: .
v_gene: TRBV2
d_gene: .
j_gene: TRBJ1-3
CDR3aa: CASNRGPGKNTIYF
CDR3nt: TGTGCCAGCAATAGGGGTCCTGGGAAGAACACCATATATTTT

abundance: .
v_gene: TRBV10-1
d_gene: .
j_gene: TRBJ2-7
CDR3aa: CASTEGLGPYEQYF
CDR3nt: TGCGCCAGCACTGAAGGACTCGGTCCCTACGAGCAGTACTTC

abundance: .
v_gene: TRBV9
d_gene: .
j_gene: TRBJ1-1
CDR3aa: CASSPRGVDTEAFF
CDR3nt: TGTGCCAGCAGCCCCCGCGGGGTGGACACTGAAGCTTTCTTT

abundance: .
v_gene: TRBV6-5
d_gene: TRBD2
j_gene: TRBJ2-7
CDR3aa: CASSPTSGVTYEQYF
CDR3nt: TGTGCCAGCAGTCCCACTAGCGGGGTCACCTACGAGCAGTACTTC

abundance: .
v_gene: TRBV21-1
d_gene: .
j_gene: TRBJ2-3
CDR3aa: CASPPQGHTQYF
CDR3nt: TGTGCCAGCCCCCCACAGGGCCATACGCAGTATTTT

abundance: few
v_gene: TRBV7-3
d_gene: TRBD2
j_gene: TRBJ2-2
CDR3aa: CASSPLGGLNTGELFF
CDR3nt: TGTGCCAGCAGCCCACTTGGGGGACTAAACACCGGGGAGCTGTTTTTT

abundance: .
v_gene: TRBV4-1
d_gene: TRBD1
j_gene: TRBJ2-5
CDR3aa: CASSPEGPGTDEETQYF
CDR3nt: TGCGCCAGCAGCCCTGAAGGGCCCGGGACAGACGAAGAGACCCAGTACTTC

abundance: .
v_gene: TRBV6-6
d_gene: .
j_gene: TRBJ2-6
CDR3aa: CASSYSDSPGANVLTF
CDR3nt: TGTGCCAGCAGTTACTCGGACAGTCCCGGGGCCAACGTCCTGACTTTC

abundance: .
v_gene: TRBV7-2
d_gene: .
j_gene: TRBJ1-1
CDR3aa: CASREQGLNTEAFF
CDR3nt: TGTGCCAGCAGGGAACAGGGTTTGAACACTGAAGCTTTCTTT

abundance: .
v_gene: TRBV6-1
d_gene: .
j_gene: TRBJ2-1
CDR3aa: CASSEQLAGPYNEQFF
CDR3nt: TGTGCCAGCAGTGAACAACTAGCTGGTCCCTACAATGAGCAGTTCTTC

abundance: .
v_gene: TRBV27
d_gene: TRBD2
j_gene: TRBJ2-2
CDR3aa: CATKGLAGHTGELFF
CDR3nt: TGTGCCACAAAGGGACTAGCGGGACACACCGGGGAGCTGTTTTTT

abundance: few
v_gene: TRBV10-2
d_gene: TRBD1
j_gene: TRBJ2-1
CDR3aa: CASSDGTGGPYNEQFF
CDR3nt: TGCGCCAGCAGTGACGGGACAGGCGGCCCCTACAATGAGCAGTTCTTC

abundance: few
v_gene: TRBV6-1
d_gene: .
j_gene: TRBJ2-7
CDR3aa: CASQLDSIKYF
CDR3nt: TGTGCCAGTCAGCTAGACTCCATAAAGTACTTC